The 24 T cell receptor beta chains listed next were all sequenced from one sample in a study of blood T cell repertoires in COVID-19. Here immunoSEQ multiplex PCR was the method, and the copy in TCRdb shows in-frame clones only, minus some. The profile covers about 150,000 clones, with about 83% appearing a single time and 2% to 2.5% taken by the ten largest. Sequenced input: peripheral blood. All receptors come from a woman older than 75 with acute or convalescent COVID-19.

Comment on this clone: The sample holds other DNA sequences that translate to the same CDR3. V and J are TRBV6-5 and TRBJ1-1, with D uncertain. This CDR3 spans 12 amino acids. Per germline, CDR1 MNHEY and CDR2 SVGAGI. V was cut by 5 bases and J by 8 bases, with 12 bases left in between. For the CDR3, the DNA is TGTGCCAGCAGTCCGGGGTTGGCCGAAGCTTTCTTT. This codes for CASSPGLAEAFF.

The chain employs TRBV7-6 and TRBJ2-6, with 8 positions matching TRBD1. After removal of 0 bases from V and 0 bases from J, the junction contained 1 base not matched to a gene. The germline V gene encodes CDR1 SGHVS and CDR2 FNYEAQ. The CDR3 totals 17 residues. CDR3 amino acids: CASSLAGQDSGANVLTF. CDR3 nucleotide sequence: TGTGCCAGCAGCTTAGCGGGACAGGACTCTGGGGCCAACGTCCTGACTTTC.

A single count supports this clone. This chain uses TRBV6-5 with TRBJ2-3; tentative D call: TRBD1 (6 bases). CDR3 length equals 15 residues. V was pared by 0 bases and J by 3 bases, with 10 bases between. Germline assignment: CDR1 MNHEY and CDR2 SVGAGI. This CDR3 is CASSYSPQGTDTQYF. In DNA, the CDR3 is TGTGCCAGCAGTTACTCCCCCCAGGGGACAGATACGCAGTATTTT.

The rearrangement uses TRBV7-3 and TRBJ2-3, with 10 bases matching TRBD1. V shed 5 bases, J shed 3 bases, and the junction held 5 bases outside the gene matches. CDR1 is SGHTA, CDR2 FQGTGA, per germline. The CDR3 loop spans 15 amino acids. In DNA, the CDR3 is TGTGCCAGCAGCCAGGGGGGACAGGGGACAGATACGCAGTATTTT. Residues: CASSQGGQGTDTQYF.

The chain combines TRBV4-1 with TRBJ1-1; possibly TRBD1 for D (6 bases). This CDR3 is built from 12 residues. V shed 4 bases and J shed 6 bases, with 9 bases lying between them. Germline V lookup: CDR1 MGHRA, CDR2 YSYEKL. The CDR3 DNA follows: TGCGCCAGCAGCCGCCCAGGGGCTGAAGCTTTCTTT. It codes for CASSRPGAEAFF.

The genes are TRBV7-2 and TRBJ2-1, with 12 bases identical to TRBD2. Germline values: CDR1 SGHTA, CDR2 FQGNSA. The CDR3 covers 19 residues. V was clipped by 4 bases and J by 2 bases; unmatched bases: 12. DNA for the CDR3: TGTGCCAGCAGCTCCACCTCGACTAGCGGGAGTAAAGCCTACAATGAGCAGTTCTTC. Amino acid sequence: CASSSTSTSGSKAYNEQFF.

The chain has TRBV11-2 and TRBJ2-1, with 11 bases matching TRBD2. The CDR3 runs 17 residues. CDR1 SGHAT and CDR2 FQNNGV come from the germline V gene. Trimming at V came to 2 bases and at J to 1 base, leaving 4 bases not matched to a gene. The CDR3 loop is CASSLRIAGGSYNEQFF. For the CDR3, the DNA is TGTGCCAGCAGCTTAAGAATAGCGGGGGGGTCCTACAATGAGCAGTTCTTC.

The rearrangement uses TRBV6-5 and TRBJ1-5; TRBD1 matches 9 bases. The CDR3 consists of 14 residues. V gave up 6 bases and J gave up 6 bases; unmatched junction bases: 6. In germline, CDR1 is MNHEY, CDR2 SVGAGI. In nucleotides, the CDR3 is TGTGCCAGCAGACGGGACAGGGTGATTCAGCCCCAGCATTTT. It codes for CASRRDRVIQPQHF.

The chain is built from TRBV7-3 and TRBJ2-3; perhaps TRBD2 as D (5 bases). The CDR3 has 14 residues. The germline gives CDR1 SGHTA, CDR2 FQGTGA. The V gene lost 5 bases and the J gene lost 0 bases, with 9 bases spanning the gap. The CDR3 coding sequence is TGTGCCAGCAGCCCGGGGTTTAGCACAGATACGCAGTATTTT. Amino acids: CASSPGFSTDTQYF. The complete variable domain, with remaining parts taken from reference TRBV7-3 and TRBJ2-3, reads GAGVSQTPSNKVTEKGKYVELRCDPISGHTALYWYRQSLGQGPEFLIYFQGTGAADDSGLPNDRFFAVRPEGSVSTLKIQRTERGDSAVYLCASSPGFSTDTQYFGPGTRLTVL.

This chain connects TRBV5-1 to TRBJ1-2; 9 bases are a match to TRBD1. Germline CDR1 reads SGHRS; CDR2 reads YFSETQ. Trimming cost V 4 bases and J 5 bases; bases outside gene matches: 3. The CDR3 is made up of 13 amino acids. This CDR3 is CASSPGTGYGYTF. CDR3 nucleotide sequence: TGCGCCAGCAGCCCAGGGACAGGGTATGGCTACACCTTC. The full variable domain, rest sourced from reference TRBV5-1 and TRBJ1-2, is KAGVTQTPRYLIKTRGQQVTLSCSPISGHRSVSWYQQTPGQGLQFLFEYFSETQRNKGNFPGRFSGRQFSNSRSEMNVSTLELGDSALYLCASSPGTGYGYTFGSGTRLTVV.

This chain uses TRBV28 with TRBJ2-5, with TRBD1 identical over 10 bases. The CDR3 spans 17 residues. The trim removed 0 bases at V and 3 bases at J, leaving 7 bases unmatched. In germline, CDR1 is MDHEN, CDR2 SYDVKM. The CDR3 DNA reads TGTGCCAGCAGTTTATGGACAGGGGGCAGTAATGAAGAGACCCAGTACTTC. It translates to CASSLWTGGSNEETQYF.

This clone was counted between two and nine times. This chain joins TRBV14 and TRBJ2-7, with D possibly being TRBD2 (5 bases). V lost 4 bases and J 3 bases, leaving 10 bases between the germline ends. The germline CDR1 and CDR2 sequences are SGHDN and FVKESK. The CDR3 has 13 residues. The CDR3 protein is CASSPGLRYEQYF. The CDR3 nucleotides read TGTGCCAGCAGCCCAGGACTTCGCTACGAGCAGTACTTC.

This clone was counted a few times. The gene calls are TRBV5-1 and TRBJ1-6; D remains ambiguous. The CDR3 has 15 residues. Germline CDR1 reads SGHRS; CDR2 reads YFSETQ. V lost 4 bases, J lost 8 bases, and 16 bases lay in between. CDR3 region: CASSLTRGFYSPLHF. In DNA form, the CDR3 reads TGCGCCAGCAGCCTAACCCGAGGGTTTTATTCACCCCTCCACTTT.

This clone came up a few times. The CDR3 nucleotides are TGTGCCAGCACGATCGCGGGAAACACCATATATTTT. Amino acid sequence: CASTIAGNTIYF. This sequence joins TRBV6-5 and TRBJ1-3; D call uncertain. CDR3 length: 12 residues. V lost 7 bases to trimming and J lost 4 bases, with 8 bases between them. CDR1 is MNHEY and CDR2 is SVGAGI in the germline V gene.

The V gene is TRBV9, the J gene TRBJ2-2, with 9 nucleotides matching TRBD1. Germline V lookup: CDR1 SGDLS, CDR2 YYNGEE. CDR3 length: 15 amino acids. V shed 7 bases, J shed 5 bases, and the junction held 9 bases outside the gene matches. CDR3 nucleotides: TGTGCCAGCCAGGGACAGGGAATGCATACCGGGGAGCTGTTTTTT. Its protein product is CASQGQGMHTGELFF.

This clone appeared once. V is TRBV7-2 and J is TRBJ2-5, with 8 bases fitting TRBD2. The CDR3 consists of 15 residues. Germline CDR1 and CDR2: SGHTA and FQGNSA. With 5 bases clipped from V and 5 bases from J, the junction kept 10 bases outside the gene matches. The CDR3 is CASSQTSGGGETQYF. The CDR3 DNA follows: TGTGCCAGCAGCCAAACTAGCGGCGGAGGGGAGACCCAGTACTTC. The whole variable domain, filled in from reference TRBV7-2 and TRBJ2-5, reads GAGVSQSPSNKVTEKGKDVELRCDPISGHTALYWYRQSLGQGLEFLIYFQGNSAPDKSGLPSDRFSAERTGGSVSTLTIQRTQQEDSAVYLCASSQTSGGGETQYFGPGTRLLVL.

CDR3 amino acids: CASSPQSGVRTDTQYF. CDR3 bases: TGTGCCAGCAGCCCCCAATCCGGGGTAAGGACAGATACGCAGTATTTT. The chain has TRBV7-6 and TRBJ2-3; the D gene is possibly TRBD2 (5 bases). CDR3 length equals 16 residues. Per germline, CDR1 SGHVS and CDR2 FNYEAQ. Trimming left V 5 bases short and J 3 bases short, with 18 bases between.

The gene calls are TRBV5-1 and TRBJ1-3, with 7 bases lining up with TRBD1. The CDR3 has 17 amino acids. Germline-derived CDR1 and CDR2 are SGHRS and YFSETQ. The J segment lost 0 bases and the V segment lost 3 bases, leaving 9 bases of the junction unmatched. CDR3 amino acids: CASSSTGQTSSGNTIYF. CDR3 bases: TGCGCCAGCAGCTCCACGGGACAGACCTCCTCTGGAAACACCATATATTTT.

This chain uses TRBV10-3 with TRBJ1-3; a weak D match, TRBD1 (6 bases). The CDR3 sequence is 15 residues long. V lost 4 bases and J lost 0, with 10 bases in between. CDR1 is ENHRY, CDR2 SYGVKD, per germline. The CDR3 is CAISGNRDSGNTIYF. DNA for the CDR3: TGTGCCATCAGTGGGAACAGGGACTCTGGAAACACCATATATTTT.

The CDR3 coding sequence is TGTGCCTGGAGAGTCCCTCGACAGGGGGCGAGGTCCTTGACTAATGAAAAACTGTTTTTT. Protein: CAWRVPRQGARSLTNEKLFF. This sequence joins TRBV30 and TRBJ1-4; the match to TRBD1 covers 10 bases. CDR3 length equals 20 residues. The V gene's germline CDR1 is GTSNPN and CDR2 SVGIG (reference sequence). The V segment lost 3 bases and the J segment 2 bases; nucleotides outside the gene matches: 18.

This rearrangement joins TRBV6-1 to TRBJ2-2; 10 bases line up with TRBD2. Losses at the gene ends were 2 bases for V and 8 bases for J; bases not matched to a gene: 2. Germline values: CDR1 MNHNS, CDR2 SASEGT. This CDR3 has 14 amino acids. For the CDR3, the DNA is TGTGCCAGCAGTGAACTAGCGGGGGAAGGGGAGCTGTTTTTT. Protein: CASSELAGEGELFF.

The V gene is TRBV6-2 or TRBV6-3, the J gene TRBJ2-3, with 12 bases fitting TRBD2. The germline V gene has CDR1 MNHEY and CDR2 SVGEGT. Trimming removed 2 bases from V and 1 base from J; junction bases left unmatched: 10. The length of the CDR3 is 19 residues. This CDR3 reads CASSYGRLSSGGGTDTQYF. CDR3 bases: TGTGCCAGCAGTTACGGCCGACTTTCTAGCGGGGGGGGCACAGATACGCAGTATTTT.

This clone was recorded only once. The chain uses TRBV5-6 and TRBJ1-4; D is uncertain. Germline lookup yields CDR1 SGHDT and CDR2 YYEEEE. This CDR3 region has 12 residues. With 4 bases removed from V and 8 bases from J, the gap between germline ends came to 9 bases. For the CDR3, the DNA is TGTGCCAGCAGCCTTTACGGGGAAAAACTGTTTTTT. Translating gives CASSLYGEKLFF.

The chain combines TRBV9 with TRBJ2-1, with 7 positions matching TRBD1. Germline-derived CDR1 and CDR2 are SGDLS and YYNGEE. J was trimmed by 4 bases and V by 2 bases; bases with no gene match: 3. The CDR3 totals 14 residues. The CDR3: CASSVQGQYNEQFF. The CDR3 region has the DNA TGTGCCAGCAGCGTCCAGGGACAGTACAATGAGCAGTTCTTC.